This is a list of T cell receptor beta chains from one sample in a study of technical replicates of blood from several donors. Clones were sequenced by immunoSEQ multiplex PCR, and TCRdb holds only the in-frame ones, with some missing. The data contain about 82,000 clones, 85% to 95% of them singletons. Sequenced input: T cells isolated from PBMCs. These TCRs come from a human donor in good health. The CDR3 runs from the conserved cysteine through the conserved F or W.

cdr3_length	v_call	j_call	cdr3_aa
16	TRBV10-1	TRBJ2-3	CASSESWLGNTDTQYF
14	TRBV5-4	TRBJ2-7	CASSLEAGPLEQYF
13	TRBV28	TRBJ1-1	CASSPSSSTEAFF
16	TRBV7-9	TRBJ1-4	CASSSTTGGPNEKLFF
15	TRBV2	TRBJ1-3	CASSEYRGSGNTIYF
14	TRBV2	TRBJ1-6	CASIPDTFNSPLHF
17	TRBV7-9	TRBJ2-5	CASSLAGLAGVEETQYF
14	TRBV7-6	TRBJ1-1	CASSLAGGGTEAFF
14	TRBV27	TRBJ1-1	CASSSWPGNTEAFF
15	TRBV2	TRBJ1-5	CASSVWGGVDQPQHF
13	TRBV14	TRBJ2-5	CASSRSVQETQYF
11	TRBV20-1	TRBJ1-1	CSGAGGTEAFF
14	TRBV5-1	TRBJ2-5	CASSPDNHQETQYF
15	TRBV27	TRBJ1-2	CASRSPQGYRYGYTF
11	TRBV28	TRBJ1-2	CASSLDRGYTF
14	TRBV5-6	TRBJ1-5	CASSLGGGGQPQHF
19	TRBV6-1	TRBJ2-5	CASSAIVRLAGGRRETQYF
16	TRBV5-1	TRBJ2-1	CASTSLGTGLYNEQFF
19	TRBV11-2	TRBJ2-1	CASSLLAPTSRRSHNEQFF
15	TRBV10-1	TRBJ2-3	CASSGLAKGADTQYF
14	TRBV6-1	TRBJ2-3	CASSEVGVTDTQYF
15	TRBV28	TRBJ2-7	CASSPLSGSSDEQYF
14	TRBV7-8	TRBJ1-5	CASSRDSLNQPQHF
14	TRBV5-1	TRBJ1-5	CASSWGTGNQPQHF
16	TRBV12-5	TRBJ1-2	CASGPPALRTGLGYTF
13	TRBV27	TRBJ2-3	CASSLEGGDTQYF
23	TRBV27	TRBJ2-1	CASSSKGSPITGDGGRAYNEQFF
16	TRBV27	TRBJ2-5	CASSSFRAGGRETQYF
16	TRBV27	TRBJ1-2	CASRPQGPLPLYGYTF
17	TRBV7-6	TRBJ2-3	CASSLGSGGTSTDTQYF
14	TRBV27	TRBJ1-5	CASSFSGNNQPQHF
13	TRBV29-1	TRBJ1-5	CSVSGDMYQPQHF
14	TRBV27	TRBJ2-2	CASRGGSDTGELFF
15	TRBV7-9	TRBJ2-7	CASSETGGSSYEQYF
13	TRBV6-1	TRBJ1-1	CASSEARNTEAFF
19	TRBV6-1	TRBJ2-3	CASSDFGRWGGISTDTQYF
13	TRBV28	TRBJ2-5	CASNEGQRETQYF
13	TRBV6-1	TRBJ2-7	CASSYDSRYEQYF
14	TRBV6-1	TRBJ1-1	CASSADRFNTEAFF
16	TRBV28	TRBJ2-1	CASSLRSGRAYNEQFF